The subject of this entry is one T cell receptor (beta chain). Its specificity is unknown. V was clipped by 3 bases and J by 0 bases, with 11 bases between them. Germline-derived CDR1 and CDR2 are SEHNR and FQNEAQ (reference sequence). This CDR3 comprises 15 residues. The TCRbeta library was prepared with unique molecular identifiers. TCRdb reprocessed the PCR reads via MiXCR and lists one record per CDR3 protein. The data hold 700,000 or so distinct CDR3 sequences, with roughly 14% observed a single time. This sample was taken from a study of T-cell reconstitution after alpha-beta-depleted transplantation in children. Study findings and constraints: Most T-cell counts and diversity one year after the transplant came from T cells that were newly produced.

This chain uses TRBV7-9 with TRBJ1-1; D uncertain. The sequence came from a girl aged 2 to 9 with congenital amegakaryocytic thrombocytopenia, due to receive a stem cell transplant. Sample: PBMCs, taken before TCRalphabeta/CD19-depleted stem cell transplant. The CDR3 DNA sequence: TGTGCCAGCAGCTTGTCTGCAGTAATGAACACTGAAGCTTTCTTT. It codes for CASSLSAVMNTEAFF. The full variable domain, with the rest looked up from reference TRBV7-9 and TRBJ1-1, is DTGVSQNPRHKITKRGQNVTFRCDPISEHNRLYWYRQTLGQGPEFLTYFQNEAQLEKSRLLSDRFSAERPKGSFSTLEIQRTEQGDSAMYLCASSLSAVMNTEAFFGQGTRLTVV.